This T cell receptor beta chain was recorded in a study of blood T cell repertoires in COVID-19. Study background: Sites across the United States, Italy and Spain contributed samples from acute and convalescent COVID-19. Sample material is recorded as cDNA or gDNA derived from T cells, B-cell-depleted T cells, or PBMCs.

In the authors' workflow: Reference gene primer amplification in the assay estimated nucleated cell counts. TCRdb's table, derived via immunoSEQ multiplex PCR, lists solely in-frame clones and lacks some. V and J calls and clone size are as listed in that table; D and trimming were resolved from the DNA. The sample yields tens of thousands of clones, around nine tenths seen once. Germline CDR1 and CDR2: SGHNT and YENEEA. This CDR3 region has 18 residues. The V and J ends lost 1 base and 0 bases, in that order; junction bases with no gene match: 7. The rearrangement uses TRBV11-3 and TRBJ2-1; TRBD2 agrees at 9 bases. The sample was peripheral blood. This clonotype was sampled from a human donor with active COVID-19. The donor label of this sample is uncertain. The CDR3 reads CASSLGNSGGLSYNEQFF. The CDR3 DNA sequence: TGTGCCAGCAGCTTAGGTAATAGCGGGGGCCTCTCCTACAATGAGCAGTTCTTC.